This T cell receptor beta chain was captured in a study of T cell responses to AZD1222 COVID-19 vaccine. Study-wide points: Every sample of the repertoires postdated the peak T cell response.

Profiling relied on immunoSEQ multiplex PCR, and the TCRdb table lists in-frame clones only, not all of them. The sample has about 170,000 clones, 80% to 90% seen once. Germline V gives CDR1 MNHEY, CDR2 SMNVEV (reference sequence). After removal of 7 bases from V and 8 bases from J, the junction contained 3 bases not matched to a gene. CDR3 length equals 14 residues. As to this clone: Its antigen remains unknown.

The clonotype originates from an adult in good health. The sequenced sample was peripheral blood, obtained on day 0 of AZD1222 vaccination. The chain links TRBV27 to TRBJ2-1; 15 bases map to TRBD2. The CDR3 region is CASKGLAGGDEQFF. The CDR3 region has the DNA TGTGCCAGCAAGGGACTAGCGGGGGGCGATGAGCAGTTCTTC.